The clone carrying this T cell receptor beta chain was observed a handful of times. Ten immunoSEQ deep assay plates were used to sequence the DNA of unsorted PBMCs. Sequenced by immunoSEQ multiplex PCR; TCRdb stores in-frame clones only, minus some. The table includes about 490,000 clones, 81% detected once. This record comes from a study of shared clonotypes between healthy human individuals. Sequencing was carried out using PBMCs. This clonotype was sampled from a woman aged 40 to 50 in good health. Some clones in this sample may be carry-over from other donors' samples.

CDR3 DNA: TGCGCCAGCAGCCAAGATAGCGGAGGTAGCTCCTACGAGCAGTACTTC. The encoded protein is CASSQDSGGSSYEQYF. The chain recombines TRBV4-3 with TRBJ2-7; a weak D match, TRBD2 (6 bases). This CDR3 is 16 amino acids long. Trimming removed 0 bases at V and 0 bases at J, with 12 bases between. Germline-derived CDR1 and CDR2 are LGHNA and YSLEER.